These 22 T cell receptor beta chains were sequenced from one sample in a study of blood T cell repertoires in COVID-19. Measured with immunoSEQ multiplex PCR; TCRdb has only the in-frame clones, and not every one. Of 250,000 to 350,000 clones listed, around nine tenths were seen once; the top ten hold roughly 0.92%. Sequenced material: peripheral blood. The receptor set was obtained from a woman in her thirties or forties who had recovered from COVID-19.

This clone was recorded at least ten times. The V and J genes are TRBV29-1 and TRBJ1-1, with D tentatively TRBD1 (6 bases). Germline-derived CDR1 and CDR2 are SQVTM and ANQGSEA. V dropped 7 bases and J dropped 1 base, with 10 bases sitting between them. CDR3 size: 12 residues. The CDR3 sequence is CSGQQGNTEAFF. The DNA for the CDR3 is TGCAGCGGCCAACAGGGGAACACTGAAGCTTTCTTT.

The gene calls are TRBV6-5 and TRBJ1-1; 7 bases align to TRBD1. CDR3 length: 14 amino acids. Germline V lookup: CDR1 MNHEY, CDR2 SVGAGI. V lost 9 bases, J lost 4 bases, and 11 bases stayed unmatched. The CDR3 DNA sequence: TGTGCCAGTCCCCGGGACAGTTCCCTCACTGAAGCTTTCTTT. This sequence encodes CASPRDSSLTEAFF.

This chain uses TRBV6-1 with TRBJ1-5; D is unresolved. This CDR3 comprises 14 residues. CDR1 and CDR2 (germline): MNHNS, SASEGT. Trimming took 3 bases from V and 3 from J, leaving 9 bases between them. CDR3 sequence: CASSEWRINQPQHF. The DNA of the CDR3 is TGTGCCAGCAGTGAGTGGAGAATCAATCAGCCCCAGCATTTT.

This chain uses TRBV11-2 with TRBJ2-3, with TRBD1 as a possible D gene (6 bases). Germline CDR1 and CDR2: SGHAT and FQNNGV. The germline V and J ends were trimmed by 5 bases and 0 bases, with 18 bases remaining between them. The CDR3 length is 17 residues. The CDR3 DNA sequence: TGTGCCAGCAGCCGAGCGGACAGATCCTCTAGCACAGATACGCAGTATTTT. Residues: CASSRADRSSSTDTQYF.

This chain joins TRBV7-6 and TRBJ1-5, with a possible D match to TRBD1 (5 bases). Germline CDR1 is SGHVS and CDR2 is FNYEAQ. The CDR3 loop spans 14 amino acids. Trimming removed 5 bases from V and 3 bases from J, with 11 bases in between. DNA for the CDR3: TGTGCCAGCAGCGCAGGACAAGACAATCAGCCCCAGCATTTT. Protein sequence: CASSAGQDNQPQHF. Drawing the rest from reference TRBV7-6 and TRBJ1-5, the complete variable domain is GAGVSQSPRYKVTKRGQDVALRCDPISGHVSLYWYRQALGQGPEFLTYFNYEAQQDKSGLPNDRFSAERPEGSISTLTIQRTEQRDSAMYRCASSAGQDNQPQHFGDGTRLSIL.

The chain carries TRBV11-1 and TRBJ2-4, with D hard to call. CDR3 length: 15 residues. CDR1 is SGHAT and CDR2 is FQDESV in the germline V gene (reference sequence). Deletions cut 5 bases from V and 0 bases from J, with 11 bases between. The CDR3 protein is CASSHPSLAKNIQYF. CDR3 nucleotides: TGTGCCAGCAGCCACCCAAGCTTAGCCAAAAACATTCAGTACTTC. The variable domain in full, with the rest retrieved from reference TRBV11-1 and TRBJ2-4, is EAEVAQSPRYKITEKSQAVAFWCDPISGHATLYWYRQILGQGPELLVQFQDESVVDDSQLPKDRFSAERLKGVDSTLKIQPAELGDSAMYLCASSHPSLAKNIQYFGAGTRLSVL.

In regard to this clone: Sequence at one end of the junction differs from germline and may be a read error. The chain is built from TRBV11-2 and TRBJ1-2, with D possibly matching TRBD1 (5 bases). The germline V gene has CDR1 SGHAT and CDR2 FQNNGV. The CDR3 is 13 residues long. Here the CDR3 reads CASSPEDTLFQSF. As DNA, the CDR3 is TGTGCCAGCAGCCCCGAGGACACCCTCTTCCAGTCCTTC.

The V and J genes are TRBV5-4 and TRBJ2-7, with 10 positions matching TRBD2. This CDR3 comprises 15 residues. Germline lookup yields CDR1 SGHNT and CDR2 YYREEE (reference sequence). V dropped 5 bases and J dropped 1; count of bases not matched to a gene: 6. CDR3 nucleotide sequence: TGTGCCAGCAGTGCGACTAGCGGGTTTTCCTACGAGCAGTACTTC. Translating gives CASSATSGFSYEQYF.

The chain carries TRBV11-2 and TRBJ2-3, with TRBD2 identical over 9 bases. Germline trimming cut 3 bases from V and 2 bases from J; bases unmatched to any gene: 9. Germline loops: CDR1 SGHAT, CDR2 FQNNGV. CDR3 length: 17 amino acids. CDR3 region: CASSLSGSGRLTDTQYF. CDR3 bases: TGTGCCAGCAGCTTGTCCGGGAGCGGGAGGCTCACAGATACGCAGTATTTT.

The rearrangement links TRBV27 to TRBJ2-2; tentative D call: TRBD2 (6 bases). V gave up 6 bases and J gave up 2 bases, with 13 bases separating them. The CDR3 sequence is 15 residues long. Germline V gives CDR1 MNHEY, CDR2 SMNVEV (reference sequence). The CDR3 DNA follows: TGTGCCAGCAGGGAGGCGGGACCAAACACCGGGGAGCTGTTTTTT. Its protein product is CASREAGPNTGELFF.

This chain connects TRBV7-9 to TRBJ2-3, with 12 bases fitting TRBD2. Germline loops: CDR1 SEHNR, CDR2 FQNEAQ (reference sequence). The length of the CDR3 is 16 residues. With 5 bases clipped from V and 3 bases from J, the junction kept 6 bases outside the gene matches. The chain's CDR3 is CASSLRGLAGTDTQYF. CDR3 nucleotide sequence: TGTGCCAGCAGCCTTCGAGGACTAGCGGGAACAGATACGCAGTATTTT.

The rearrangement links TRBV6-5 to TRBJ2-5; D ambiguous. The CDR3 consists of 15 residues. Germline values: CDR1 MNHEY, CDR2 SVGAGI. Deletions cut 4 bases from V and 7 bases from J, with 19 bases between. The chain's CDR3 is CASSWYSATLGTQYF. CDR3 nucleotides: TGTGCCAGCAGTTGGTACAGTGCAACTCTGGGGACCCAGTACTTC.

The table lists this clone with a count of one. Here the CDR3 DNA reads TGTGCCAGCAGCGCCGGGACTAGCTACGAGCAGTACTTC. It codes for CASSAGTSYEQYF. This chain uses TRBV3-1 (or the pseudogene TRBV3-2) with TRBJ2-7; 8 nucleotides align to TRBD2. Germline values: CDR1 LGHDT, CDR2 YNNKEL (reference sequence). The CDR3 consists of 13 residues. V lost 5 bases to trimming and J lost 3 bases; unmatched junction nucleotides: 3.

The rearrangement uses TRBV18 and TRBJ2-2; D perhaps matches TRBD1 (6 bases). V lost 3 bases to trimming and J lost 6 bases, with 11 bases between them. The CDR3 covers 14 residues. Germline lookup yields CDR1 KGHSH and CDR2 LQKENI. In nucleotides, the CDR3 is TGTGCCAGCTCACCGGACAGTCGGTCCGGGGAGCTGTTTTTT. This codes for CASSPDSRSGELFF. Looking up the rest from reference TRBV18 and TRBJ2-2 gives the full variable domain: NAGVMQNPRHLVRRRGQEARLRCSPMKGHSHVYWYRQLPEEGLKFMVYLQKENIIDESGMPKERFSAEFPKEGPSILRIQQVVRGDSAAYFCASSPDSRSGELFFGEGSRLTVL.

The chain employs TRBV7-2 and TRBJ1-1, with TRBD1 as a possible D gene (5 bases). The CDR3 is made up of 13 amino acids. Germline V gene data show CDR1 as SGHTA and CDR2 as FQGNSA. V was shortened by 1 base and J by 8 bases, with 11 bases between the two germline ends. The DNA for the CDR3 is TGTGCCAGCAGCTTAGGAAAGAGACAGGAAGCTTTCTTT. This codes for CASSLGKRQEAFF. Variable domain in full (rest from reference TRBV7-2 and TRBJ1-1): GAGVSQSPSNKVTEKGKDVELRCDPISGHTALYWYRQSLGQGLEFLIYFQGNSAPDKSGLPSDRFSAERTGGSVSTLTIQRTQQEDSAVYLCASSLGKRQEAFFGQGTRLTVV.

The V and J genes are TRBV10-3 and TRBJ2-2, with 7 bases matching TRBD1. Germline V CDR1 and CDR2: ENHRY, SYGVKD. V was clipped by 10 bases and J by 6 bases; unmatched bases: 17. This CDR3 region has 16 residues. For the CDR3, the DNA is TGTGCCACCTGGCCGGGACAGAACAGTGGGGCCGGGGAGCTGTTTTTT. Protein product: CATWPGQNSGAGELFF.

The chain joins TRBV2 to TRBJ2-7, with 8 bases identical to TRBD1. CDR1 SNHLY and CDR2 FYNNEI come from the germline V gene. The trim removed 6 bases at V and 1 base at J, leaving 5 bases unmatched. The CDR3 runs 14 residues. CDR3: CASRPGQASYEQYF. The CDR3, as DNA: TGTGCCAGCAGACCGGGACAGGCGTCCTACGAGCAGTACTTC.

The V and J genes are TRBV19 and TRBJ1-4, with D perhaps matching TRBD1 (5 bases). The germline V and J ends were trimmed by 6 bases and 4 bases, with 12 bases remaining between them. CDR1 and CDR2 from the germline V gene are LNHDA and SQIVND (reference sequence). This CDR3 region has 14 residues. In DNA, the CDR3 is TGTGCCAGTAGCAAACAGGCTAATAATGAAAAACTGTTTTTT. This sequence encodes CASSKQANNEKLFF.

The chain carries TRBV4-2 and TRBJ2-2; 10 nucleotides match TRBD2. Germline CDR1 is LGHNA and CDR2 is YNFKEQ. The CDR3 is 19 residues long. Trimming removed 0 bases from V and 6 bases from J; junction bases left unmatched: 13. CDR3 residues: CASSQDWASGRALAGELFF. The DNA for the CDR3 is TGTGCCAGCAGCCAAGATTGGGCCAGCGGGAGGGCCTTAGCCGGGGAGCTGTTTTTT.

As DNA, the CDR3 is TGTGCCAGCAGCGTAGCTACGGCTAGCGGGGACGAGCAGTACTTC. This encodes CASSVATASGDEQYF. The chain has TRBV9 and TRBJ2-7, with TRBD2 matching over 9 bases. The CDR3 is 15 amino acids. From germline, CDR1 is SGDLS and CDR2 YYNGEE. Trimming took 0 bases from V and 5 from J; bases not matched to a gene: 6.

The rearrangement joins TRBV5-6 to TRBJ2-6; maybe TRBD1 (5 bases). This CDR3 region has 16 residues. Trimming left V 0 bases short and J 0 bases short, with 7 bases between. Per germline, CDR1 SGHDT and CDR2 YYEEEE. The CDR3 coding sequence is TGTGCCAGCAGCTTGGAAAGGGGCTCTGGGGCCAACGTCCTGACTTTC. Translation: CASSLERGSGANVLTF.

The chain recombines TRBV5-1 with TRBJ2-3; perhaps TRBD1 as D (5 bases). Trimming left V 2 bases short and J 0 bases short, with 10 bases between. Germline CDR1 is SGHRS and CDR2 is YFSETQ. CDR3 length: 15 amino acids. The CDR3 region is CASSFRQGSTDTQYF. CDR3 nucleotides: TGCGCCAGCAGCTTCCGCCAGGGCAGCACAGATACGCAGTATTTT. Full variable domain (missing parts from reference TRBV5-1 and TRBJ2-3): KAGVTQTPRYLIKTRGQQVTLSCSPISGHRSVSWYQQTPGQGLQFLFEYFSETQRNKGNFPGRFSGRQFSNSRSEMNVSTLELGDSALYLCASSFRQGSTDTQYFGPGTRLTVL.